This TCR beta chain was observed in a study of T cells in Graves' hyperthyroidism and ophthalmopathy (dated by TCRdb to between 2018 and 2020). Looking at the study overall: Peripheral blood was collected at initial diagnosis, before any treatment. A discovery cohort of around 98 patients, about 40 with Graves' ophthalmopathy and 55 to 60 with stable Graves' hyperthyroidism, was used to find distinguishing TCR V-J signatures. Prospective prediction of ophthalmopathy was tested in an independent validation cohort of 18 to 20 hyperthyroidism patients and 17 patients who later progressed to ophthalmopathy. The 95 to 100 discovery patients were randomly divided into training and test sets at a 7:3 ratio. The study also compared thyroid tissue and blood T-cell repertoires from five or six Graves' hyperthyroidism patients. After blood sampling, hyperthyroidism patients were treated with methimazole at a starting dose of 30 mg daily, and ophthalmopathy patients were treated with high-dose intravenous methylprednisolone. The paper describes TCR Vbeta CDR3 sequencing of some 130 peripheral blood samples, made up of 43 ophthalmopathy patients, roughly 80 hyperthyroidism patients and 17 progressor patients. Overall results and qualifications from the work: Ophthalmopathy was separated from stable hyperthyroidism by a 13 V-J signature model, with 87.88% sensitivity and just over 81% specificity obtained in cross-validation and 80%/75% obtained in testing. No statistical method was used to set the sample size in advance, and investigators knew the group allocation. Blood samples also contained most of the expanded thyroid clonotypes (frequency above 0.001), which suggests that blood repertoires may reflect thyroid immune responses. During validation, the model predicted progression to ophthalmopathy a median of approximately six months ahead of onset, with more than 55% sensitivity and 72.22% specificity.

Moderately to severely active disease, a Clinical Activity Score of at least 3, a NOSPECS grade of at least 4, and a duration under 3 months were present in ophthalmopathy patients. Exclusion was applied to patients with uncontrolled infections, other autoimmune diseases, pregnancy or lactation. Diagnoses were established on the basis of clinical symptoms, serum thyroxine and TRAb, thyroid ultrasound, and orbital computed tomography. Ficoll-Paque density gradient centrifugation was used to isolate PBMCs from approximately 10 ml of fresh peripheral blood. Total RNA was extracted using Trizol reagent, and RNA quality was assessed on an Agilent 2100 Bioanalyzer. Amplification of TCR beta CDR3 regions was carried out from RNA transcripts. For the first round of RT-PCR on the TCR CDR3, the HTBI primer set was used together with the Qiagen OneStep RT-PCR kit. The libraries were constructed in a second round of multiplex PCR and then size-selected and purified. Libraries were sequenced paired-end with 100 bp reads on an Illumina HiSeq2000. Per the authors' processing: SOAPnuke was used to process the raw data, with reads discarded if the reads contained adapters or uncalled bases, had a mean Phred below 15, or lacked an exact constant-primer or identifier match. COPE v1.2.5 was used to merge the high-quality paired reads, and each unique nucleotide sequence was defined as a clonotype. Clonotypes were aligned to IMGT TRBV, TRBD and TRBJ reference segments using MiTCR v1.1. The analysis was restricted to V-J combinations with a frequency above 0.0001, which together covered 99.2% of the repertoires. A TCS score was defined as the ratio of F50 (clonal expansion) to E x V (chaos), with BLOSUM62-based TCRdist applied between CDR3 peptides within each V-J. Welch's t-statistics and random forest reduced roughly 500 V-J features to roughly 13, which were used in a naive Bayes classifier (R e1071). The raw public data were reprocessed by TCRdb itself: fastp quality trimming at Q25, MiXCR clonotype calling, in-frame beta chains only. Rows merge per CDR3 protein into single entries with the most common DNA and genes. It is TCRdb's table, rather than the study itself, that gives the V and J calls and clone size. Within this sample are about 640,000 distinct CDR3 sequences, with less than 25% of them counted one time only. Of the sample, roughly a third is held by the ten largest clones.

In the case of this clonotype: The antigen it recognizes is unknown. Per-base quality was not reported, and no clone a single base away is much larger than it.

The junction carries 17 bases between V and J, which are trimmed by 2 bases and 0 bases respectively. Taken from the germline V gene, the CDR1 and CDR2 loops are KGHSH and LQKENI. The CDR3 has 18 amino acids, counting the end cysteine and phenylalanine. Just the 54-base CDR3 DNA is kept, in frame starting at base 1. Recombination linked TRBV18 to TRBJ2-1; the D gene cannot be named for sure. This receptor was obtained from a man aged 25 to 40 with Graves' ophthalmopathy. The sample was blood. The CDR3 protein: CASSPSRLLQTSYNEQFF. The base sequence is TGTGCCAGCTCACCATCCCGTCTTTTACAGACCTCCTACAATGAGCAGTTCTTC.